This T cell receptor (beta chain) was identified during a study of blood T cell repertoires in COVID-19. Study information: In each case, the material was cDNA or gDNA derived from T cells, B-cell-depleted T cells, or PBMCs.

The CDR3 has 14 residues. Trimming removed 5 bases from V and 3 bases from J, with 13 bases in between. Germline lookup yields CDR1 SEHNR and CDR2 FQNEAQ (reference sequence). Original data processing: By means of reference gene primer amplification, nucleated cell counts were estimated. Measured with immunoSEQ multiplex PCR; TCRdb has only the in-frame clones, and not every one. From that table come the V and J calls and clone size; the DNA was used to work out D and trimming. The sample gives about 220,000 clones, about 84% of which show up once; 10% to 15% is in the top ten. The sequenced material came from peripheral blood. This receptor was obtained from a human donor in a cohort sampled during active COVID-19. This chain joins TRBV7-9 and TRBJ1-2; D is perhaps TRBD1 (6 bases). The CDR3 region is CASSHLRTDYGYTF. The CDR3 DNA sequence: TGTGCCAGCAGCCACTTGAGGACAGACTATGGCTACACCTTC. The full variable domain, rest sourced from reference TRBV7-9 and TRBJ1-2, is DTGVSQNPRHKITKRGQNVTFRCDPISEHNRLYWYRQTLGQGPEFLTYFQNEAQLEKSRLLSDRFSAERPKGSFSTLEIQRTEQGDSAMYLCASSHLRTDYGYTFGSGTRLTVV.